This T cell receptor (beta chain) comes out of a study of shared clonotypes between healthy human individuals (dated by TCRdb to between 2020 and 2021). A note on the overall study: A few men and a couple of women, aged 18 to 49 years, made up the cohort. Blood TCR repertoires of roughly five healthy adults were deeply sequenced to estimate repertoire size and the extent of clonotype sharing between individuals. Different laboratories and diverse techniques were used to prepare libraries and sequence TCR repertoires, to increase sequencing depth and limit assay-specific biases. Each donor's leukapheresis produced roughly between about 0.85 and 10 billion PBMCs. For each donor, CD4 naive and CD4 memory were each run on three plates, CD8 naive on two plates, and CD8 memory on one plate.

According to the germline V gene (reference sequence), CDR1 reads GTSNPN and CDR2 reads SVGIG. The CDR3 has 14 amino acids, counting the end cysteine and phenylalanine. The kept DNA is CDR3 alone, 42 bases in frame from the first base. V is cut back by 0 bases and J by 7 bases, with 8 bases in the junction unmatched. A word on this clone: This receptor's antigen is unknown. No base-level quality is on record; no much larger clone is a single base apart.

What the study reported, not specific to this receptor: Pairwise subsampling led to the expectation that sequencing depth would affect the degree of clonotype sharing among donors. The genetic and exposure-history diversity represented was limited by the small number of donors. Compared with non-shared clonotypes, clonotypes shared by all four sorted-subset donors had higher generation probabilities. Rarefaction of sorted-subset datasets indicated incomplete sequencing despite the large sequencing depth. Only blood was sampled, and tissue TCR repertoires likely differ from those in blood. When a handful of donors were compared, the shared fraction of clonotypes was around 4.6% for naive CD4, about 4% for naive CD8, 2% to 2.5% for memory CD4, and roughly 0.43% for memory CD8. Larger estimated clonotype richness was generally found for naive subsets than for memory subsets.

Using the deep immunoSEQ assay, multiplex PCR amplified TCR CDR3 regions from genomic DNA. Extracted genomic DNA from each cell subset was distributed evenly across all wells of several immunoSEQ 96-well plates, and each plate was treated as a replicate. Each replicate PCR for sorted subsets received about 200 ng genomic DNA, equal to some 32,000 T cell genomes. Purified libraries were measured with a Qubit 3.0 fluorometer, size-checked on a Bioanalyzer 2100, and measured again with the KAPA Library Quantification kit. Every immunoSEQ 96-well plate was sequenced on a dedicated single-read 150-cycle Illumina NextSeq 550 flow cell. In the paper's pipeline: Because the immunoSEQ output held only junctional sequences and lacked quality scores, the filtering could not match the filtering applied to full-length reads. To assign V/J genes and CDR3, sequences were annotated against IMGT germline references using PyIR, a Python wrapper for IgBLAST v1.9. Reads with weak V/J assignments (E-value above 1e-6), missing CDR3, stop codons, out-of-frame junctions, or ambiguous translated residues were removed. V3J clonotypes were defined as sequences sharing the same inferred V gene, J gene, and CDR3 amino acid sequence. To compute the percentage overlap between repertoires, the number of shared unique clonotypes was divided by the size of the smaller repertoire. Repertoire richness was assessed with RTK rarefaction, the Chao1 estimator, and Recon v2.1 estimates of unobserved clonotypes. Generation probabilities were computed with OLGA for all TCRbeta clonotypes obtained by the gDNA method from a handful of donors. TCRdb holds this immuneACCESS table with in-frame rearrangements only. Some clones are missing; in checked studies, unresolved V genes explain under half, and the rest has no known cause. V, J and clone size were drawn from that table, and D and trimming were deduced from the DNA. This sample is represented by 2.5 million or so clones; around nine tenths of them were singletons. The ten largest clones take up over 0.12% of the sample.

Healthy HIV-negative adults with no recently reported acute infections or vaccinations were included as donors. Only Caucasian adults living in Nashville, Tennessee, USA were represented among the donors. CD4+ T cells were enriched by magnetic negative selection; naive cells were then positively selected on CD45RA, and the negative fraction formed the memory subset. After blood collection by leukapheresis, PBMCs were isolated using Ficoll-Histopaque density gradient centrifugation and then cryopreserved in the vapor phase of liquid nitrogen. Analytical flow cytometry was used to check the purity and quantity of each magnetically sorted T cell population. Genomic DNA was isolated from each sorted fraction and quantified by UV absorbance on a Nanodrop 2000c.

This sequence uses TRBV30 and TRBJ1-1, with TRBD1 matching 7 junction bases. The sample consisted of naive CD4+ T cells sorted from blood. The meaning of the sample's cell subset or site label: CD45RA+ positively selected. The sequence derives from a man between 18 and 29 years old in good health. The nucleotides read TGTGCCTGGAGTGTACTAGGGGACAGCAGTGAAGCTTTCTTT. Its translation is CAWSVLGDSSEAFF.